The 5 T cell receptor beta chains listed next were all sequenced from one sample in a study of cytomegalovirus exposure and HLA in healthy donors. This PCR relied on a set of 60 Vbeta primers and 13 Jbeta primers. This table comes from immunoSEQ multiplex PCR, and its TCRdb copy is limited to in-frame clones, with some not included. The sample includes some 150,000 clones, more than 70% of them seen just once. Sequencing input: PBMCs. Every receptor here comes from a man aged 35 to 55 in good health and CMV-seronegative.

V and J are TRBV6-6 and TRBJ2-7; 7 bases align to TRBD2. Germline V gene sequence: CDR1 MNHNY, CDR2 SVGAGI (reference sequence). Trimming took 6 bases from V and 3 from J; bases not matched to a gene: 8. This CDR3 has 14 amino acids. The CDR3 sequence: CASSPTSSNYEQYF. CDR3 DNA: TGTGCCAGCAGCCCGACTAGCTCGAACTACGAGCAGTACTTC.

V and J are TRBV11-3 and TRBJ1-1, with 7 bases that match TRBD1. J lost 5 bases, V lost 1 base, and 4 bases had no gene match. Germline CDR1 reads SGHNT; CDR2 reads YENEEA. CDR3 length equals 14 residues. The CDR3 coding sequence is TGTGCCAGCAGCTTAGGCCAGGGGGATACTGAAGCTTTCTTT. The encoded protein is CASSLGQGDTEAFF.

This clone appeared a few times. The chain uses TRBV7-2 and TRBJ1-1, with D hard to call. Germline CDR1 is SGHTA and CDR2 is FQGNSA. Trimming shortened V by 4 bases and J by 5 bases, and 11 bases separated the two germline ends. The CDR3 contains 13 residues. CDR3: CASSSSRRTEAFF. For the CDR3, the DNA is TGTGCCAGCAGCTCCTCTAGGAGGACTGAAGCTTTCTTT. The whole variable domain, remainder taken from reference TRBV7-2 and TRBJ1-1, is GAGVSQSPSNKVTEKGKDVELRCDPISGHTALYWYRQSLGQGLEFLIYFQGNSAPDKSGLPSDRFSAERTGGSVSTLTIQRTQQEDSAVYLCASSSSRRTEAFFGQGTRLTVV.

CDR3 sequence: CASSFLGQAFPGELFF. CDR3 coding DNA: TGTGCCAGCAGCTTTCTGGGACAGGCCTTTCCCGGGGAGCTGTTTTTT. This chain joins TRBV7-2 and TRBJ2-2; 8 nucleotides align to TRBD1. This CDR3 comprises 16 residues. Germline CDR1 SGHTA, CDR2 FQGNSA. Trimming took 3 bases from V and 6 from J; bases not matched to a gene: 9.

The chain is built from TRBV29-1 and TRBJ2-3; TRBD2 matches 7 bases. This CDR3 has 13 amino acids. The germline CDR1 and CDR2 sequences are SQVTM and ANQGSEA. V shed 6 bases and J 6 bases; nucleotides not matched to a gene: 9. The CDR3 region has the DNA TGCAGCGTAAGCGGGGCTCTTTGGGATACGCAGTATTTT. Amino acid sequence: CSVSGALWDTQYF.